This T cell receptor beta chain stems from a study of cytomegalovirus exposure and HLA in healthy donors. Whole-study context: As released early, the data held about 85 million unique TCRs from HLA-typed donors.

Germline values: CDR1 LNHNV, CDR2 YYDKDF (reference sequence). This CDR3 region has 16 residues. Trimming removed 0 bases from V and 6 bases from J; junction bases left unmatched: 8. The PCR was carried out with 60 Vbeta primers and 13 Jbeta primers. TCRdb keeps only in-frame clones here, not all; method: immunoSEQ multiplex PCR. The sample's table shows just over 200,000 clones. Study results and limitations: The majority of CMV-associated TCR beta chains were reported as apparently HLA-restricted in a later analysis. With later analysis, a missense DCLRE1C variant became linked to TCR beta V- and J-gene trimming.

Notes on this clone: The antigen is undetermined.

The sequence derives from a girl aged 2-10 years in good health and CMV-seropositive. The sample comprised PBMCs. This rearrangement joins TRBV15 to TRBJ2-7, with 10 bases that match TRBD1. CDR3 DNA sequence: TGTGCCACCAGCAGAGAAAAAAGGACAGGGGGTAGCGAGCAGTACTTC. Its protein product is CATSREKRTGGSEQYF.